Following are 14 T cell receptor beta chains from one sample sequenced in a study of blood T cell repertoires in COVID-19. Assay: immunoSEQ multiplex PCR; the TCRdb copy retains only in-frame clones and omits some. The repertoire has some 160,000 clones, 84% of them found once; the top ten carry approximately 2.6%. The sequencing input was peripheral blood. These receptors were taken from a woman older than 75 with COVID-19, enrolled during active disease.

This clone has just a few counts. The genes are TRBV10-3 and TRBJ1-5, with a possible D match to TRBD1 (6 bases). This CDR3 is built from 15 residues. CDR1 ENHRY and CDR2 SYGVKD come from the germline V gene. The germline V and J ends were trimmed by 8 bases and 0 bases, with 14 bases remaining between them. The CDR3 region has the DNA TGTGCCATCTCTCGGGACACAAATAGCAATCAGCCCCAGCATTTT. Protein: CAISRDTNSNQPQHF.

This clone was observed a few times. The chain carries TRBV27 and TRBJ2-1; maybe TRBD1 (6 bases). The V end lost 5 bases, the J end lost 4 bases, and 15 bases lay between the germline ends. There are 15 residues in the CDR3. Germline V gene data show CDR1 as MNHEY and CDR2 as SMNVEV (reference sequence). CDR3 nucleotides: TGTGCCAGCAGTCCCTTGGGACAATTATACAATGAGCAGTTCTTC. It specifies CASSPLGQLYNEQFF.

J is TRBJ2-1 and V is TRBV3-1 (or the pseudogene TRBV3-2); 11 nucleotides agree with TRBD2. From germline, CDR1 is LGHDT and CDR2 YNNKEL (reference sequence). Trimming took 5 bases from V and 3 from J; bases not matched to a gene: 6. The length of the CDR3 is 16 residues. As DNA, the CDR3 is TGTGCCAGCAGCTACGCTGGGACTAGCGGCTACAATGAGCAGTTCTTC. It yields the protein CASSYAGTSGYNEQFF.

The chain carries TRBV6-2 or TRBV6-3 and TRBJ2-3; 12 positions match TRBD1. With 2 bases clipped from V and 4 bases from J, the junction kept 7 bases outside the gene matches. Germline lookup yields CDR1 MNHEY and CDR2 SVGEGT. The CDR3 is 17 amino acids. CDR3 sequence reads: CASSYQPGQGAPDTQYF. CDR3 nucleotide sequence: TGTGCCAGCAGTTACCAGCCGGGACAGGGGGCCCCAGATACGCAGTATTTT.

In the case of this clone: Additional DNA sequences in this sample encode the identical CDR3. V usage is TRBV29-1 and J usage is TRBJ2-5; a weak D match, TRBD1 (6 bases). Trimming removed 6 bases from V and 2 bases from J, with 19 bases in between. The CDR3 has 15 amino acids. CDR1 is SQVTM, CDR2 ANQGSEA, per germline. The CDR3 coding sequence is TGCAGCGTATCGGTAGGTGGACAGAATCAAGAGACCCAGTACTTC. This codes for CSVSVGGQNQETQYF. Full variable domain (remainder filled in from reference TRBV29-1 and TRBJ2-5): SAVISQKPSRDICQRGTSLTIQCQVDSQVTMMFWYRQQPGQSLTLIATANQGSEATYESGFVIDKFPISRPNLTFSTLTVSNMSPEDSSIYLCSVSVGGQNQETQYFGPGTRLLVL.

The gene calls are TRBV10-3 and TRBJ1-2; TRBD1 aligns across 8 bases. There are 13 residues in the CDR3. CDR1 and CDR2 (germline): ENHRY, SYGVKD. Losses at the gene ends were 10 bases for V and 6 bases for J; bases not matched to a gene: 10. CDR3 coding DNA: TGTGCCAACAGGGGGGGGCGCGAGGATGGCTACACCTTC. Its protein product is CANRGGREDGYTF.

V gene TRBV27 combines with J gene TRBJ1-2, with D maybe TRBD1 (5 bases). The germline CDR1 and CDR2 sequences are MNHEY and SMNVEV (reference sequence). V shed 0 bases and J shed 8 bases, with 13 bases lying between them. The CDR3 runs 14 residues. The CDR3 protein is CASSLSRDSSGYTF. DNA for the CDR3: TGTGCCAGCAGTTTATCCCGGGACTCCTCGGGCTACACCTTC.

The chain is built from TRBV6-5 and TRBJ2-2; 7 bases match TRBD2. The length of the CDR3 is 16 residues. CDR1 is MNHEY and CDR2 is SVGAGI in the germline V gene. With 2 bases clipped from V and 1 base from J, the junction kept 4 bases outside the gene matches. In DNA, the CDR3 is TGTGCCAGCAGTTACCCCGGCGGGGGGAACACCGGGGAGCTGTTTTTT. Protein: CASSYPGGGNTGELFF.

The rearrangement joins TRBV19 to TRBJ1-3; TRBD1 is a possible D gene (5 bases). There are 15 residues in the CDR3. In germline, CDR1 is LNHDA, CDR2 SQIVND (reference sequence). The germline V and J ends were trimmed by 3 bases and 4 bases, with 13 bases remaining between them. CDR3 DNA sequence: TGTGCCAGTAGTATGGTGGGGCTCCACGGAAACACCATATATTTT. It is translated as CASSMVGLHGNTIYF.

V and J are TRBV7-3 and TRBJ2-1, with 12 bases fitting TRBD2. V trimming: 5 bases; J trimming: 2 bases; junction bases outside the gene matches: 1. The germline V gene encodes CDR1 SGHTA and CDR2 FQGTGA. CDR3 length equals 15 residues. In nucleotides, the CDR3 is TGTGCCAGCAGCCCTAGCGGGAGGGCCTACAATGAGCAGTTCTTC. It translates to CASSPSGRAYNEQFF.

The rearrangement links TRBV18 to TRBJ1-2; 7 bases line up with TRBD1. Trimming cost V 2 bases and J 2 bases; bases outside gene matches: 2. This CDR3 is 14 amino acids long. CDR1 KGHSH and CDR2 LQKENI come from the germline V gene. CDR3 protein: CASSPGGGNYGYTF. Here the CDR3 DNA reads TGTGCCAGCTCACCAGGAGGGGGCAACTATGGCTACACCTTC.

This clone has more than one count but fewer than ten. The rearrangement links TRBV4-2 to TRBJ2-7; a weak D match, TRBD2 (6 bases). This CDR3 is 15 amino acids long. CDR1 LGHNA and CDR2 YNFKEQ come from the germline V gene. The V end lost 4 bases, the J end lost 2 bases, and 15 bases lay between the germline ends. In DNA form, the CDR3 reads TGTGCCAGCAGCCGGGTCCTGGCGGGGACCTACGAGCAGTACTTC. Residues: CASSRVLAGTYEQYF.

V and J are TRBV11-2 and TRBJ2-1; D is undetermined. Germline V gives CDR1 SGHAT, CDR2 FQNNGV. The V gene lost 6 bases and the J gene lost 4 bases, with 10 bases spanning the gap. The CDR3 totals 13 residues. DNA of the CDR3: TGTGCCAGCAGTCGAGCACGGTACAATGAGCAGTTCTTC. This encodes CASSRARYNEQFF.

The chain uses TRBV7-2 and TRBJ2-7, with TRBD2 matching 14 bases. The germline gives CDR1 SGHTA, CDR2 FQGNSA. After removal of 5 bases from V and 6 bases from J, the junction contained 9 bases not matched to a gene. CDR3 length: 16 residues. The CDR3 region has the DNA TGTGCCAGCAGCACCTCGCGACTAGCGGGAGGGCCCGAGCAGTACTTC. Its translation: CASSTSRLAGGPEQYF.